Below, 29 T cell receptor beta chains from the same sample are listed, as sequenced in a study of beta chain features in type 1 diabetes. Whole-study results and caveats: Across all four CD4+ subsets, people with type 1 diabetes showed modestly shorter TCRB CDR3s.

Antigens of these TCRs are unknown. Isolated RNA was reverse transcribed in full, so expressed TCRB transcripts were sequenced. The table came from immunoSEQ multiplex PCR; TCRdb's copy has only in-frame clones and leaves some out. The sample records 300,000 to 450,000 clones, 9.6% being singletons. The sequencing input was central memory CD4+ T cells from blood. The receptors were gathered from a man aged 30 to 39 with type 1 diabetes.

This clone came up a few times. The chain joins TRBV28 to TRBJ2-3; D might be TRBD1 (5 bases). V dropped 4 bases and J dropped 1 base, with 15 bases sitting between them. Germline-derived CDR1 and CDR2 are MDHEN and SYDVKM. CDR3 length: 16 residues. The CDR3 loop reads CASSSPSGYGTDTQYF. The CDR3 nucleotides read TGTGCCAGCAGTTCCCCCTCAGGGTACGGCACAGATACGCAGTATTTT.

This clone came up many times. The chain employs TRBV7-9 and TRBJ2-5; a possible D gene is TRBD1 (5 bases). The CDR3 has 15 amino acids. Germline lookup yields CDR1 SEHNR and CDR2 FQNEAQ (reference sequence). V lost 5 bases to trimming and J lost 2 bases, with 15 bases between them. CDR3 in amino acids: CASSGSATAQETQYF. CDR3 DNA: TGTGCCAGCAGCGGATCCGCGACAGCACAAGAGACCCAGTACTTC.

The rearrangement links TRBV11-1 to TRBJ2-1; D is uncertain. There are 13 residues in the CDR3. The V end lost 3 bases, the J end lost 3 bases, and 6 bases lay between the germline ends. CDR1 and CDR2 (germline): SGHAT, FQDESV (reference sequence). The CDR3 DNA reads as TGTGCCAGCAGCTTGGCAGTCTACAATGAGCAGTTCTTC. This encodes CASSLAVYNEQFF.

The chain uses TRBV28 and TRBJ1-2; maybe TRBD1 (6 bases). V was cut by 6 bases and J by 6 bases, with 23 bases left in between. Germline assignment: CDR1 MDHEN and CDR2 SYDVKM. The CDR3 loop spans 16 amino acids. Here the CDR3 reads CASRGAGFSGDHGYTF. The CDR3 DNA follows: TGTGCCAGCAGGGGAGCAGGGTTTTCAGGGGACCATGGCTACACCTTC.

V is TRBV6-5 and J is TRBJ1-2; D is unresolved. Germline loops: CDR1 MNHEY, CDR2 SVGAGI. The CDR3 is 15 amino acids. The V end lost 2 bases, the J end lost 2 bases, and 12 bases lay between the germline ends. CDR3 DNA sequence: TGTGCCAGCAGTTACGACGAAGGAGTGAACTATGGCTACACCTTC. It translates to CASSYDEGVNYGYTF.

By proportion, this clone is medium-sized (0.01 to 0.1%). Other nucleotide sequences from this sample produce the same CDR3. This sequence joins TRBV2 and TRBJ2-1; 13 bases are a match to TRBD2. J lost 8 bases, V lost 4 bases, and 11 bases had no gene match. In germline, CDR1 is SNHLY, CDR2 FYNNEI. The CDR3 spans 17 residues. As DNA, the CDR3 is TGTGCCAGCAGTGGGGTTATAACTAGCGGGAGGGCTCATGAGCAGTTCTTC. Its protein product is CASSGVITSGRAHEQFF.

The CDR3 loop is CAWSDPPRGGTYEQYF. CDR3 sequence (DNA): TGTGCCTGGAGCGATCCACCCAGGGGGGGAACCTACGAGCAGTACTTC. V and J are TRBV30 and TRBJ2-5, with D perhaps being TRBD1 or TRBD2 (7 bases each). The end of the DNA aligns better with TRBJ2-7, so the J call may be wrong. Looked up from germline, CDR1 is GTSNPN and CDR2 is SVGIG (reference sequence). The CDR3 length is 16 residues.

The V call is TRBV18, the J call TRBJ2-7; D gene ambiguous. CDR1 and CDR2 (germline): KGHSH, LQKENI. Trimming removed 5 bases from V and 3 bases from J, with 5 bases in between. This CDR3 has 11 residues. The CDR3 sequence is CASSTLYEQYF. CDR3 in DNA: TGTGCCAGCTCAACTCTCTACGAGCAGTACTTC. The full variable domain, completed using reference TRBV18 and TRBJ2-7, is NAGVMQNPRHLVRRRGQEARLRCSPMKGHSHVYWYRQLPEEGLKFMVYLQKENIIDESGMPKERFSAEFPKEGPSILRIQQVVRGDSAAYFCASSTLYEQYFGPGTRLTVT.

About this clone itself: An end of the junction does not agree with germline; a read error may underlie this. The rearrangement links TRBV10-3 to TRBJ1-5; D is perhaps TRBD1 (5 bases). Germline CDR1 ENHRY, CDR2 SYGVKD. The CDR3 sequence is 14 residues long. The CDR3 here is CASSQGGGNQPQHF. The CDR3 bases are TGTGCCAGCAGTCAGGGAGGAGGAAATCAGCCCCAGCATTTT.

This clone was found a few times. The chain carries TRBV6-5 and TRBJ1-1, with D maybe TRBD1 (5 bases). Trimming left V 5 bases short and J 4 bases short, with 17 bases between. The CDR3 loop spans 15 amino acids. Germline V gives CDR1 MNHEY, CDR2 SVGAGI. The CDR3 region has the DNA TGTGCCAGCAGTAGCCAGGGCCGGGTTCGCACTGAAGCTTTCTTT. Its translation is CASSSQGRVRTEAFF.

The rearrangement uses TRBV29-1 and TRBJ2-7, with 11 bases lining up with TRBD1. V lost 5 bases, J lost 1 base, and 7 bases stayed unmatched. CDR1 is SQVTM, CDR2 ANQGSEA, per germline. CDR3 length: 15 amino acids. The CDR3 loop is CSVRPGTGGSYEQYF. The CDR3 nucleotides read TGCAGCGTTCGTCCCGGGACAGGGGGTTCCTACGAGCAGTACTTC.

This clone was seen a few times. This sequence joins TRBV11-3 and TRBJ2-5; D gene uncertain. Germline V gene data show CDR1 as SGHNT and CDR2 as YENEEA. With 4 bases removed from V and 1 base from J, the gap between germline ends came to 10 bases. The CDR3 extends over 14 amino acids. The CDR3 DNA is TGTGCCAGCAGCTCCCGAGGCGGCCAAGAGACCCAGTACTTC. It translates to CASSSRGGQETQYF.

As for this clone: The sample carries other DNA sequences with the same CDR3. The chain carries TRBV5-1 and TRBJ1-2, with D maybe TRBD1 (5 bases). The V end was cut by 0 bases, the J end by 7 bases, with 7 bases between. Germline V gene data show CDR1 as SGHRS and CDR2 as YFSETQ. The CDR3 length is 12 residues. CDR3 coding DNA: TGCGCCAGCAGCTTGGAAGGGGCTGGCTACACCTTC. Its translation is CASSLEGAGYTF.

V is TRBV4-2 and J is TRBJ1-1; D is ambiguous. Germline CDR1 and CDR2: LGHNA and YNFKEQ. V was trimmed by 4 bases and J by 1 base, leaving 7 bases between them. This CDR3 is built from 13 residues. CDR3 DNA: TGTGCCAGCAGCCCGGCGGGGAACACTGAAGCTTTCTTT. It yields the protein CASSPAGNTEAFF.

As to this clone: Other DNA sequences of this sample code for an identical CDR3. The J gene is TRBJ2-2, the V gene TRBV5-6; D remains ambiguous. The CDR3 contains 13 residues. The germline V gene encodes CDR1 SGHDT and CDR2 YYEEEE. V lost 4 bases, J lost 1 base, and 5 bases lay in between. The chain's CDR3 is CASSPQNTGELFF. For the CDR3, the DNA is TGTGCCAGCAGCCCCCAGAACACCGGGGAGCTGTTTTTT.

This clone has a handful of counts. This rearrangement joins TRBV5-1 to TRBJ1-1, with D possibly matching TRBD1 (6 bases). The V end lost 0 bases, the J end lost 4 bases, and 10 bases lay between the germline ends. Germline lookup yields CDR1 SGHRS and CDR2 YFSETQ. CDR3 length: 14 amino acids. CDR3 amino acids: CASSLEQGSTEAFF. The CDR3 DNA reads TGCGCCAGCAGCTTGGAGCAGGGGAGCACTGAAGCTTTCTTT. The whole variable domain, remainder taken from reference TRBV5-1 and TRBJ1-1, is KAGVTQTPRYLIKTRGQQVTLSCSPISGHRSVSWYQQTPGQGLQFLFEYFSETQRNKGNFPGRFSGRQFSNSRSEMNVSTLELGDSALYLCASSLEQGSTEAFFGQGTRLTVV.

This clone was recorded a few times. V and J are TRBV7-3 and TRBJ2-3; D gene unclear. The CDR3 is made up of 13 amino acids. The germline V and J ends were trimmed by 5 bases and 4 bases, with 10 bases remaining between them. CDR1 SGHTA and CDR2 FQGTGA come from the germline V gene. This CDR3 reads CASSLRPADTQYF. The CDR3 DNA reads as TGTGCCAGCAGCCTCCGACCGGCAGATACGCAGTATTTT.

This clone was detected ten times or more. The V and J genes are TRBV10-3 and TRBJ2-3, with 9 bases matching TRBD1. Germline V gene data show CDR1 as ENHRY and CDR2 as SYGVKD. V shed 8 bases, J shed 4 bases, and the junction held 10 bases outside the gene matches. The CDR3 is 15 amino acids. CDR3 protein: CAIGGPRTGADTQYF. The CDR3 DNA follows: TGTGCCATCGGGGGACCAAGGACAGGGGCAGATACGCAGTATTTT.

V is TRBV6-5 and J is TRBJ1-2, with TRBD1 as a possible D gene (5 bases). V was cut by 5 bases and J by 8 bases, with 15 bases left in between. The CDR3 is made up of 13 amino acids. CDR1 and CDR2 (germline): MNHEY, SVGAGI. The CDR3 DNA reads as TGTGCCAGCAGTCCCCGGGGCCAACAGGGCTACACCTTC. Protein: CASSPRGQQGYTF.

The V call is TRBV28, the J call TRBJ2-5; 8 bases align to TRBD2. The junction had 9 bases not matched to a gene; V was cut back by 6 bases and J by 3 bases. The length of the CDR3 is 15 residues. Germline V gene lookup returns CDR1 MDHEN and CDR2 SYDVKM. The CDR3 nucleotides are TGTGCCAGCAGGGGAATGGGCGGGAGGAAAGAGACCCAGTACTTC. Amino acid sequence: CASRGMGGRKETQYF.

Only a few counts were recorded for this clone. The chain joins TRBV11-2 to TRBJ2-7, with 7 bases matching TRBD2. This CDR3 is built from 14 residues. From germline, CDR1 is SGHAT and CDR2 FQNNGV. V shed 1 base, J shed 4 bases, and the junction held 4 bases outside the gene matches. Written as DNA, the CDR3 is TGTGCCAGCAGCTTAGGGGCTAGCGGTTACGAGCAGTACTTC. Encoded protein: CASSLGASGYEQYF. Together with reference TRBV11-2 and TRBJ2-7, the CDR3 gives the full variable domain: EAGVAQSPRYKIIEKRQSVAFWCNPISGHATLYWYQQILGQGPKLLIQFQNNGVVDDSQLPKDRFSAERLKGVDSTLKIQPAKLEDSAVYLCASSLGASGYEQYFGPGTRLTVT.

This clone was counted between two and nine times. The chain employs TRBV7-9 and TRBJ1-1, with D perhaps TRBD1 (5 bases). The CDR3 runs to 12 residues. Per germline, CDR1 SEHNR and CDR2 FQNEAQ (reference sequence). The V end lost 5 bases, the J end lost 6 bases, and 10 bases lay between the germline ends. The CDR3 DNA is TGTGCCAGCAGCCGAGGGGAGGCTGAAGCTTTCTTT. Translation: CASSRGEAEAFF.

This rearrangement joins TRBV7-2 to TRBJ2-7; no clear D. In germline, CDR1 is SGHTA, CDR2 FQGNSA. Trimming left V 4 bases short and J 0 bases short, with 10 bases between. This CDR3 is 14 amino acids long. CDR3 region: CASSSTVSSYEQYF. The CDR3, as DNA: TGTGCCAGCAGCTCAACAGTAAGCTCCTACGAGCAGTACTTC.

The V call is TRBV19, the J call TRBJ2-5; 9 positions match TRBD1. The ends lost 5 bases at V and 4 bases at J; junction bases unmatched: 2. CDR3 length: 13 amino acids. The germline gives CDR1 LNHDA, CDR2 SQIVND (reference sequence). The CDR3 nucleotides are TGTGCCAGTAGTCGGGGACAGGGAGAGACCCAGTACTTC. Its translation is CASSRGQGETQYF.

The chain is built from TRBV13 and TRBJ2-7; D unresolved. V was clipped by 2 bases and J by 10 bases, with 9 bases between them. Germline V gives CDR1 PRHDT, CDR2 FYEKMQ (reference sequence). This CDR3 region has 11 residues. The CDR3 spells CASSLRASQYF. The CDR3 DNA sequence: TGTGCCAGCAGCTTACGGGCTTCTCAGTACTTC.

This clone has more than one count but fewer than ten. The V gene is TRBV28, the J gene TRBJ2-5; 8 positions agree with TRBD1. With 8 bases clipped from V and 11 bases from J, the junction kept 10 bases outside the gene matches. Germline assignment: CDR1 MDHEN and CDR2 SYDVKM. The CDR3 is 12 amino acids. In DNA form, the CDR3 reads TGTGCCAGCTCGGACAGGGTGAGGGAGCAGTACTTC. Amino acid sequence: CASSDRVREQYF.

This clone was counted between two and nine times. This chain connects TRBV6-5 to TRBJ2-4; D remains ambiguous. Germline loops: CDR1 MNHEY, CDR2 SVGAGI. This CDR3 has 15 residues. Trimming removed 4 bases at V and 1 base at J, with 11 bases between. The CDR3 DNA follows: TGTGCCAGCAGTTTACCCCCCGGCGCCAAAAACATTCAGTACTTC. Translation: CASSLPPGAKNIQYF.

In its sample, this clone was seen a few times. The CDR3 spells CASSLDTGLGYGYTF. The CDR3 bases are TGCGCCAGCAGCTTGGACACGGGTCTGGGCTATGGCTACACCTTC. The chain couples TRBV5-1 to TRBJ1-2; D is undetermined. The CDR3 is made up of 15 amino acids. Trimming shortened V by 0 bases and J by 4 bases, and 13 bases separated the two germline ends. Germline assignment: CDR1 SGHRS and CDR2 YFSETQ.

For this clone: The same CDR3 also results from other DNA sequences found in this sample. This chain links TRBV20-1 with TRBJ2-1; D ambiguous. CDR1 and CDR2 (germline): DFQATT, SNEGSKA (reference sequence). Trimming left V 1 base short and J 10 bases short, with 8 bases between. CDR3 length: 11 residues. DNA for the CDR3: TGCAGTGCTAGAGTTTACGGCGAGCAGTTCTTC. Translation: CSARVYGEQFF.